A single T cell receptor (beta chain) is shown here with its context. Specified time point: sample taken at primary tumor resection. In each case, whole RNA from tumor, nontumor lung or frozen PBMC was sequenced unsorted. This sample stems from a study of spatial heterogeneity in lung cancer. The CDR3 totals 11 residues. V gave up 10 bases and J gave up 15 bases, with 19 bases separating them. Per germline, CDR1 MGHDK and CDR2 SYGVNS. Every TCR cDNA molecule bore its own unique molecular identifier. TCRdb reprocessed the 5' RACE reads with MiXCR, giving one entry per CDR3 protein. Here the sample spans about 50,000 distinct CDR3 sequences, approximately 7.6% being singletons.

The TCR sequence derives from a female donor with early-stage non-small cell lung cancer. The sample here was PBMCs, taken at surgery. V and J are TRBV25-1 and TRBJ2-1; D possibly corresponds to TRBD1 (6 bases). The CDR3 loop is CATEKKDSRFF. As DNA, the CDR3 is TGTGCCACCGAAAAGAAGGACAGTCGGTTCTTC. Combining the CDR3 with reference TRBV25-1 and TRBJ2-1 gives the whole variable domain EADIYQTPRYLVIGTGKKITLECSQTMGHDKMYWYQQDPGMELHLIHYSYGVNSTEKGDLSSESTVSRIRTEHFPLTLESARPSHTSQYLCATEKKDSRFFGPGTRLTVL.